This TCR beta chain appears in the sequencing data of a study of blood T cell repertoires in COVID-19. V gave up 2 bases and J gave up 3 bases, with 20 bases separating them. This CDR3 is 17 amino acids long. In germline, CDR1 is LGHDT, CDR2 YNNKEL (reference sequence). As processed by the authors: Estimation of nucleated cell counts relied on the amplification of reference gene primers. TCRdb's copy holds only in-frame clones and misses some; the assay was immunoSEQ multiplex PCR. V and J calls plus clone size are reproduced from that table; the DNA served to infer D and trimming. Of 100,000 to 150,000 clones listed, around 88% are singletons.

The sequence was obtained from a man between 60 and 75 years old with COVID-19, enrolled during active disease. Material: peripheral blood. The chain is built from TRBV3-1 (or the pseudogene TRBV3-2) and TRBJ2-7, with D maybe TRBD2 (7 bases). In DNA, the CDR3 is TGTGCCAGCAGCCAAAAGGGGGGGAGTGGGGTTCACTACGAGCAGTACTTC. This translates into CASSQKGGSGVHYEQYF.